This T cell receptor beta chain originates from a study of cytomegalovirus exposure and HLA in healthy donors. With respect to this clone: Its antigen is not known.

13 Jbeta primers and 60 Vbeta primers were used for the PCR. Original data processing: An analysis performed later counted 81 million or so unique TCR beta chains (around 10 million of them shared). Sequencing used immunoSEQ multiplex PCR; TCRdb keeps in-frame clones, though not all of them. Clone size and V and J calls were adopted from that table, with D and trimming inferred from the DNA. This sample's table has 100,000 to 150,000 clones. Trimming stripped 2 bases from V and 3 bases from J, with 8 bases between. The CDR3 totals 13 residues. Germline V gene sequence: CDR1 SGHKS, CDR2 YYEKEE (reference sequence). Whole-study results and caveats: Based on reports, TCR beta sequences accurately predicted HLA-A and HLA-B alleles for most subjects. In a later analysis, a genetic analysis reported fewer productive-TCR N-insertions in an Asian-associated ancestry cluster than the cohort average.

Each donor's status was that of a healthy bone marrow donor. The source of this sequence is a man aged 18 to 30 in good health and CMV-seronegative. The chain uses TRBV5-5 and TRBJ1-1; D remains ambiguous. Sequencing input: PBMCs. As DNA, the CDR3 is TGTGCCAGCAGCTTCCCCGTTGACACTGAAGCTTTCTTT. Protein product: CASSFPVDTEAFF.